Listed below are T cell receptor beta chains from one sample, sequenced in a study of cytomegalovirus exposure and HLA in healthy donors. Repertoires were generated with immunoSEQ multiplex PCR, while TCRdb's copy carries only in-frame clones and drops some. The sample yields 90,000 to 120,000 clones, around a tenth seen once. Sample: PBMCs. All receptors derive from a man in his forties or fifties in good health and CMV-seropositive. Each CDR3 is given with its conserved first and last residue. The order of the fields is V gene, J gene, CDR3 protein.

v_call: TRBV23-1
j_call: TRBJ2-3
cdr3_aa: CASSHQGSTDTQYF

v_call: TRBV2
j_call: TRBJ1-1
cdr3_aa: CASRNRVVTEAFF

v_call: TRBV18
j_call: TRBJ1-2
cdr3_aa: CASSPEGQGNYGYTF

v_call: TRBV7-6
j_call: TRBJ1-5
cdr3_aa: CASSLGQGTNQPQHF

v_call: TRBV6-5
j_call: TRBJ1-1
cdr3_aa: CASSTGTGGVTEAFF

v_call: TRBV30
j_call: TRBJ1-6
cdr3_aa: CAWSPSGTQYYSYNSPLHF

v_call: TRBV27
j_call: TRBJ1-2
cdr3_aa: CPKQGGDYGYTF

v_call: TRBV4-1
j_call: TRBJ2-7
cdr3_aa: CASSQDDSHPDSYEQYF

v_call: TRBV9
j_call: TRBJ1-4
cdr3_aa: CASSADVGATNEKLFF

v_call: TRBV7-8
j_call: TRBJ2-1
cdr3_aa: CASSPASSYNEQFF

v_call: TRBV5-1
j_call: TRBJ2-7
cdr3_aa: CASSLDSPEQYF

v_call: TRBV5-1
j_call: TRBJ2-1
cdr3_aa: CASSLGSLTYNEQFF

v_call: TRBV27
j_call: TRBJ1-5
cdr3_aa: CASRQTGQAYDSNQPQHF

v_call: TRBV2
j_call: TRBJ1-1
cdr3_aa: CASSDRLEAFF

v_call: TRBV7-2
j_call: TRBJ2-7
cdr3_aa: CASSSSSYEQYF

v_call: TRBV7-2
j_call: TRBJ2-7
cdr3_aa: CASSWTGGYEQYF

v_call: TRBV7-2
j_call: NA
cdr3_aa: CASSLGNSYEQYF

v_call: TRBV15
j_call: TRBJ2-5
cdr3_aa: CATSGRGGETQYF

v_call: TRBV12-5
j_call: TRBJ1-5
cdr3_aa: CASGLVPNNQPQHF

v_call: TRBV2
j_call: TRBJ1-1
cdr3_aa: CASSDGTNTEAFF

v_call: TRBV27
j_call: TRBJ1-6
cdr3_aa: CASSLFGGADSPLHF

v_call: TRBV5-6
j_call: TRBJ2-6
cdr3_aa: CASSFNRDRENVLTF

v_call: TRBV7-3
j_call: TRBJ2-3
cdr3_aa: CASSSDRGSDTQYF

v_call: TRBV5-1
j_call: TRBJ2-7
cdr3_aa: CASSLTDRGEQYF

v_call: TRBV6-5
j_call: TRBJ2-3
cdr3_aa: CASSSMTSGTDTQYF

v_call: TRBV27
j_call: TRBJ2-7
cdr3_aa: CASRAGTIQSSEQYF

v_call: TRBV7-7
j_call: TRBJ2-5
cdr3_aa: CASSLGARRETQYF

v_call: TRBV2
j_call: TRBJ2-1
cdr3_aa: CATPGGGVGQFF

v_call: TRBV13
j_call: TRBJ1-5
cdr3_aa: CASSFGGIGNQHQHF

v_call: TRBV7-3
j_call: TRBJ1-2
cdr3_aa: CASAPGGVDGYTF

v_call: TRBV29-1
j_call: TRBJ2-7
cdr3_aa: CSVEVPEGTYEQYF

v_call: TRBV2
j_call: TRBJ1-1
cdr3_aa: CASSGNRGARNTEAFF

v_call: TRBV6-6
j_call: TRBJ1-1
cdr3_aa: CASITTGWSFF

v_call: TRBV10-3
j_call: TRBJ2-3
cdr3_aa: CAIWTSQTDTQYF

v_call: TRBV4-1
j_call: TRBJ2-7
cdr3_aa: CASSQPGQGGEQYF

v_call: TRBV6-5
j_call: TRBJ1-1
cdr3_aa: CASSGNTEAFF